The subject of this entry is one TCR beta chain. Antigen: not known. The data stem from a study of beta chain features in type 1 diabetes. The CDR3 is made up of 16 amino acids. V dropped 4 bases and J dropped 2 bases, with 18 bases sitting between them. Looked up from germline, CDR1 is SGHNT and CDR2 is YYREEE (reference sequence). TCRB transcripts that were expressed got sequenced, as all of the isolated RNA had been reverse transcribed. The repertoire was sequenced with immunoSEQ multiplex PCR; TCRdb's copy has only in-frame clones and lacks some. The table lists 240,000 or so clones, about 30% of them singletons. The study, taken as a whole, reports: TCRB rearrangement may or may not be influenced by HLA type; here this remained unresolved. Possible PCR preference for shorter templates applied equally to patients and controls.

This sequence was found in a man aged 25-45 years in good health. V and J are TRBV5-4 and TRBJ2-5; no clear D. The material sequenced was central memory CD4+ T cells from blood. Written as DNA, the CDR3 is TGTGCCAGCAGCACCCTCGGGCGGAGTATACAAGAGACCCAGTACTTC. Residues: CASSTLGRSIQETQYF.